This T cell receptor (beta chain) was captured in a study of CD8+ T cells in alopecia areata. Across the whole study: In an open-label trial, patients got 5 to 10 mg tofacitinib twice daily. Study results and caveats: Lesional scalp exceeded normal scalp in clonality, especially in alopecia totalis/universalis. The study found tofacitinib significantly decreased scalp clonality and expanded CD8+ clones among the top 100. Throughout tofacitinib, many expanded lesional clones continued to persist in scalp and blood.

As to this clone: Its target is not known.

Extracted RNA was reverse transcribed, and the resulting cDNA served as sequencing template. Sequenced by immunoSEQ multiplex PCR; TCRdb stores in-frame clones only, minus some. The table lists under 300,000 clones, approximately 60% of them singletons. The V end was cut by 0 bases, the J end by 1 base, with 10 bases between. The CDR3 is made up of 16 amino acids. The germline gives CDR1 MGHRA, CDR2 YSYEKL. Sample treatment: oral pan-JAK inhibitor, 5-10 mg twice daily. Material: CD4+ T cells sorted from blood, obtained at week 52, from a patient treated with tofacitinib. This clonotype was sampled from a human donor with alopecia areata. V gene TRBV4-1 combines with J gene TRBJ1-5; a weak D match, TRBD1 (5 bases). CDR3 amino acids: CASSQDGAPSNQPQHF. The CDR3 nucleotides read TGCGCCAGCAGCCAAGACGGGGCGCCCAGCAATCAGCCCCAGCATTTT.